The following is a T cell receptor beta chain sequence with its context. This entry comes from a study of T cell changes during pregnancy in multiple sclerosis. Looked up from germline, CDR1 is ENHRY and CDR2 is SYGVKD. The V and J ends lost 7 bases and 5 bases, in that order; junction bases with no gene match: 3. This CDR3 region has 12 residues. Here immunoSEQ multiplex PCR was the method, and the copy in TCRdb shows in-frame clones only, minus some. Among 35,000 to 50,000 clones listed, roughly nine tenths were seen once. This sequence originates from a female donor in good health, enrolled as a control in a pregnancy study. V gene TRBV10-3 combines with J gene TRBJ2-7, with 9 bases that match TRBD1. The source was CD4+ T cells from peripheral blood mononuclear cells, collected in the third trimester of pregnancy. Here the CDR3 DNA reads TGTGCCATCAAGGACAGGGGACACGAGCAGTACTTC. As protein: CAIKDRGHEQYF.